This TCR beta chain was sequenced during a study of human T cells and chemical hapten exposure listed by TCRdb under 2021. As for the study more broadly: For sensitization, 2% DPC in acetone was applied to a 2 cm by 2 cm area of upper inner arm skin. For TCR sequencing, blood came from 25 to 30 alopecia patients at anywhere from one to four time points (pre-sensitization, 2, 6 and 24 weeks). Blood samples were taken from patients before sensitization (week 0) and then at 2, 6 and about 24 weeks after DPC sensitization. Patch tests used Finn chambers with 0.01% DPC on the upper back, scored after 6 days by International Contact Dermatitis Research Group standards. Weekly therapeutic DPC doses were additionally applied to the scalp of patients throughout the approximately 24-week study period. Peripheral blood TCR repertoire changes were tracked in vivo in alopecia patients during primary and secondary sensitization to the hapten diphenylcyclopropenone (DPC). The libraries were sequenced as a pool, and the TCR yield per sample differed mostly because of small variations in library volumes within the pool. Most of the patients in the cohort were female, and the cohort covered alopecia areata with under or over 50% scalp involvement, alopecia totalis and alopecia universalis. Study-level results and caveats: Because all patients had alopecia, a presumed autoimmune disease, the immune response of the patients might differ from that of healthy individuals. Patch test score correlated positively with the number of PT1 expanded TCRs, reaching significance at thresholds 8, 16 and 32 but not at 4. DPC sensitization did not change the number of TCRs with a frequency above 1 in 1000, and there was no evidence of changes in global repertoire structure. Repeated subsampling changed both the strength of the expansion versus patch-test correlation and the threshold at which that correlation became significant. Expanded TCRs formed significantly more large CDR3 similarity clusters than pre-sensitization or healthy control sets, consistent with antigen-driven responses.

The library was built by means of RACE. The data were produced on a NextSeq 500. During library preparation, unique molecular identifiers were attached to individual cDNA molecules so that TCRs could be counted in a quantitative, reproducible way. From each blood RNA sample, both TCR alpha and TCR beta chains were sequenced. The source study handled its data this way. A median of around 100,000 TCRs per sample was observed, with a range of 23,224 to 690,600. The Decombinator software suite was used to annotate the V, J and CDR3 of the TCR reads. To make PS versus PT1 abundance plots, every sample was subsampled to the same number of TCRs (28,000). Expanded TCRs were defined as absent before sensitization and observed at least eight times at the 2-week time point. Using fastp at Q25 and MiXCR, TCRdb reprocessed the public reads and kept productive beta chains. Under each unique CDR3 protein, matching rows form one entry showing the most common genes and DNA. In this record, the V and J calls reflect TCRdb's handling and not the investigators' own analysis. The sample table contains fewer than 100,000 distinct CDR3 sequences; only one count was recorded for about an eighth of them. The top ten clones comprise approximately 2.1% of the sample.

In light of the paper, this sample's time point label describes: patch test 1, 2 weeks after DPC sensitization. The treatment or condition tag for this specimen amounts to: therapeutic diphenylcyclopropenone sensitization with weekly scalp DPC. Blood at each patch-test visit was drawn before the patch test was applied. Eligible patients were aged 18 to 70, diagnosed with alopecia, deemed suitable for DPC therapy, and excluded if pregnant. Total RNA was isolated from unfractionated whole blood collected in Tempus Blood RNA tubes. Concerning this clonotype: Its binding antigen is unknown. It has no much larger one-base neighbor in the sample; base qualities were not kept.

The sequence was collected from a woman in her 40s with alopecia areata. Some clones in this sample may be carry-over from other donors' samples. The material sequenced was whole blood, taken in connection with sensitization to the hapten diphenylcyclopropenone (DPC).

The CDR3 is CASSPVGKAGNQPQHF. The sequenced DNA is TGTGCCAGCTCACCGGTCGGAAAGGCGGGCAATCAGCCCCAGCATTTT. Recombination connected TRBV18 to TRBJ1-5; there is no confident call for the D gene. Including the terminal cysteine and phenylalanine, the CDR3 comprises 16 residues. Solely the CDR3 DNA is kept, with 48 bases framed from the first base. Sequences KGHSH (CDR1) and LQKENI (CDR2) are obtained from the germline V gene. V is cut by 3 bases and J by 2 bases, and the space between the germline ends is 14 bases.